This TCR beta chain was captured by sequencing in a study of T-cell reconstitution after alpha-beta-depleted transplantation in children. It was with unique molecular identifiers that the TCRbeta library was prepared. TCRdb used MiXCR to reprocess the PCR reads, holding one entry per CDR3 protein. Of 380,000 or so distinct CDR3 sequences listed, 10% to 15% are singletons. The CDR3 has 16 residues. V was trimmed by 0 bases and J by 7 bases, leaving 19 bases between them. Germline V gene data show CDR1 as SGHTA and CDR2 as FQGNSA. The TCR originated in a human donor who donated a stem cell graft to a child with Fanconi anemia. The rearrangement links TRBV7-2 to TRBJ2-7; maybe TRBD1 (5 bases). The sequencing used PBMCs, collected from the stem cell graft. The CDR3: CASSLALGSTKGEQYF. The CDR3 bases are TGTGCCAGCAGCTTAGCGCTGGGCTCAACGAAGGGGGAGCAGTACTTC. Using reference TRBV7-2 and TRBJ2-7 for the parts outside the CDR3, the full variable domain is GAGVSQSPSNKVTEKGKDVELRCDPISGHTALYWYRQSLGQGLEFLIYFQGNSAPDKSGLPSDRFSAERTGGSVSTLTIQRTQQEDSAVYLCASSLALGSTKGEQYFGPGTRLTVT.